This TCR beta chain was obtained from a study of blood T cell repertoires in COVID-19 (TCRdb year 2020). In the study overall: Samples covering the acute and convalescent phases of COVID-19 were provided by collaborators in the United States, Italy and Spain. The prospective study material was composed of cDNA or gDNA derived from T cells, B-cell-depleted T cells, or PBMCs. Deeply sampled blood TCRbeta repertoires from subjects exposed to, actively infected with, or recovered from COVID-19 were included in the dataset. The repertoires were made available in a free public database intended to serve as a resource for research on the immune response to SARS-CoV-2. The samples were drawn from the first 160 participants of the ongoing ImmuneRACE study and from more than 1,000 subjects provided by 6 global collaborators. A de-identified subject ID, COVID-19 status, age in years and sex were almost always included in the sample metadata. Where available, HLA class I and class II types were taken from metadata supplied by the sample provider and were not determined by assay-based typing.

Study-level results and caveats: The quantity of clinical and demographic metadata differed by source and by participant and was supplied without curation.

TCRbeta CDR3 regions were amplified from genomic DNA using the immunoSEQ Assay, a bias-controlled multiplex PCR. As for the authors' bioinformatics: The number of nucleated cells in each sample was estimated from the amplification of reference gene primers within the assay. To quantify the absolute abundance of each unique TCRbeta CDR3 rearrangement, sequence reads were collapsed and filtered. Productive Simpson clonality was computed per sample as the square root of Simpson's diversity index over productive rearrangements. Not all clones reach the TCRdb copy of this immuneACCESS table, which keeps in-frame sequences only. Checked studies attribute under half of the gap to unresolved V genes and leave the rest unexplained. Clonal size and the V and J genes are those of that table, whereas D and trimming came from the DNA. The sample table contains 150,000 to 200,000 clones; only one count was recorded for over 75% of them. About 3% of the sample is taken by the ten largest.

To note about this clone: The target of this receptor is not known. The sample holds no much larger clone one base away, and base qualities are not on file.

The collaborating institutions used their own protocols to collect whole blood in K2EDTA tubes. For TCRbeta analysis, collaborators shipped samples in one of three forms: frozen whole blood, isolated PBMCs, or DNA extracted from either of those sample types. V has 4 bases trimmed and J has 3 bases trimmed; junction bases matching no gene number 11. From the cysteine up to the phenylalanine, the CDR3 has a length of 18 residues. This entry keeps only the CDR3 DNA: 54 bases, framed from base 1. CDR1 and CDR2 are drawn from the germline V gene (reference sequence): LNHDA, SQIVND. The TCR was taken from a man in his 70s with acute or convalescent COVID-19. Sequencing was done on a sample of peripheral blood. The rearranged chain carries TRBV19 and TRBJ2-7, with 14 central nucleotides matching TRBD2. Read as DNA, the sequence is TGTGCCAGTAGTAGGAGCGGGACTAGCGGGAGATTTGGCTACGAGCAGTACTTC. It encodes CASSRSGTSGRFGYEQYF. Joined to the reference TRBV19 and TRBJ2-7 proteins, this CDR3 gives the full variable domain: DGGITQSPKYLFRKEGQNVTLSCEQNLNHDAMYWYRQDPGQGLRLIYYSQIVNDFQKGDIAEGYSVSREKKESFPLTVTSAQKNPTAFYLCASSRSGTSGRFGYEQYFGPGTRLTVT.